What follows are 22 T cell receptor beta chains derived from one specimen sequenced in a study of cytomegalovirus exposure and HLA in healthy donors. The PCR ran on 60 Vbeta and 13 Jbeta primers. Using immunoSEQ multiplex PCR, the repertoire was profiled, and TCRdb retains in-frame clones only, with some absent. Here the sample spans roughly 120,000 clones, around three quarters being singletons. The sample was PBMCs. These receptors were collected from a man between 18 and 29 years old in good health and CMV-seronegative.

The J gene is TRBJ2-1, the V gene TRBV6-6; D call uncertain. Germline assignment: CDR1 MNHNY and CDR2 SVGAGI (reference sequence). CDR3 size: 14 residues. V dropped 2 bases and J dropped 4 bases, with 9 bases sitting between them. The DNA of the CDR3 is TGTGCCAGCAGTTACCCTAGTGGGTACAATGAGCAGTTCTTC. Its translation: CASSYPSGYNEQFF.

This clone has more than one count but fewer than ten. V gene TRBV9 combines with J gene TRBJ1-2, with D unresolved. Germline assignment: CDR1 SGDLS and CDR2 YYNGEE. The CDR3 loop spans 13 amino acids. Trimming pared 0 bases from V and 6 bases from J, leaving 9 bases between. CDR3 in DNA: TGTGCCAGCAGCGTAGGGCCTGTCGATGGCTACACCTTC. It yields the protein CASSVGPVDGYTF.

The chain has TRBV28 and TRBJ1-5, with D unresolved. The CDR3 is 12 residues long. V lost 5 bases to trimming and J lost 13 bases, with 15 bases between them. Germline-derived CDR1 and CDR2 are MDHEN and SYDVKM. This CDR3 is CASSPNGLLQHF. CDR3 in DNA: TGTGCCAGCAGTCCCAATGGGCTCCTACAGCATTTT.

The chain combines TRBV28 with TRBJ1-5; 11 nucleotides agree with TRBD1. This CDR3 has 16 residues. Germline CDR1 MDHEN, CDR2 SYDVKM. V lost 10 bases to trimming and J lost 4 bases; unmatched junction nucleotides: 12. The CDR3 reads CATTPTDRGPNQPQHF. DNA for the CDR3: TGTGCCACCACACCTACGGACAGGGGGCCAAATCAGCCCCAGCATTTT.

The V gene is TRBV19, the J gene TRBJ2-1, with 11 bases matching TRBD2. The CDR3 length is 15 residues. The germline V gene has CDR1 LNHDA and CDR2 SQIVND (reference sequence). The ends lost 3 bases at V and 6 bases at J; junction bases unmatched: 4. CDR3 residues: CASSIGLAGGNEQFF. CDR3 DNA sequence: TGTGCCAGTAGTATTGGTCTAGCGGGAGGCAATGAGCAGTTCTTC.

CDR3 sequence (DNA): TGTGCCAGCAGTGAAGGCTTTTCAGCGGGAGACAACAATGAGCAGTTCTTC. Its translation is CASSEGFSAGDNNEQFF. The chain uses TRBV6-1 and TRBJ2-1; TRBD2 matches 8 bases. From germline, CDR1 is MNHNS and CDR2 SASEGT. The ends lost 1 base at V and 5 bases at J; junction bases unmatched: 10. The CDR3 is made up of 17 amino acids.

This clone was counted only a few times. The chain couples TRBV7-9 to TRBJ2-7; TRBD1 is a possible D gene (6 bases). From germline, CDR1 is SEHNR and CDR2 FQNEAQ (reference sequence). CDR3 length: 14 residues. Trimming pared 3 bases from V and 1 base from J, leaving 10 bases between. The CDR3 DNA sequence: TGTGCCAGCAGCTTTTCTAGGGGGTCCTACGAGCAGTACTTC. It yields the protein CASSFSRGSYEQYF.

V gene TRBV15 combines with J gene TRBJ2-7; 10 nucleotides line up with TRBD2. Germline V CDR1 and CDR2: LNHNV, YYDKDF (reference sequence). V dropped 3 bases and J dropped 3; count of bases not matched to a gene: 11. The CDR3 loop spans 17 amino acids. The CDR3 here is CATSSRRGLAGDYEQYF. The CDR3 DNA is TGTGCCACCAGCAGTCGCCGGGGGCTAGCGGGGGACTACGAGCAGTACTTC.

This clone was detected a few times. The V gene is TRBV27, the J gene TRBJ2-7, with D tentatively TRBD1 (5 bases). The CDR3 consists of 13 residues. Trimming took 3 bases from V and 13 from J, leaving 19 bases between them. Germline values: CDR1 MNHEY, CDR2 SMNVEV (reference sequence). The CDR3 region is CASSFSIGALIYF. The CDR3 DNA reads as TGTGCCAGCAGTTTTTCGATTGGGGCTTTGATATACTTC.

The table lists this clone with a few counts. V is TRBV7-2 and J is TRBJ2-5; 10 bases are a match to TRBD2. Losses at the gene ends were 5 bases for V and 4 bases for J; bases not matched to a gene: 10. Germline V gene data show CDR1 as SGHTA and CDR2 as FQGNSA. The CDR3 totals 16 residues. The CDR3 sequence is CASSINLAGARETQYF. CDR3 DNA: TGTGCCAGCAGCATCAATCTAGCGGGAGCGAGAGAGACCCAGTACTTC.

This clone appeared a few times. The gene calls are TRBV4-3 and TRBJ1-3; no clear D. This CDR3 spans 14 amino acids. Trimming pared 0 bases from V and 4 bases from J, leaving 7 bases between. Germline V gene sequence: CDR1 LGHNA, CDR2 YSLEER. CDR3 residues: CASSQDGTGNTIYF. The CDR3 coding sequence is TGCGCCAGCAGCCAAGACGGTACGGGAAACACCATATATTTT.

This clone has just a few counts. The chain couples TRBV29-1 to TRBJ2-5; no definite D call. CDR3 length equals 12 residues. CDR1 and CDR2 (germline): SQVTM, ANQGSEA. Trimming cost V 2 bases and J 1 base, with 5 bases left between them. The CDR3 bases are TGCAGCGTTGAACTCTCCCAAGAGACCCAGTACTTC. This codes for CSVELSQETQYF.

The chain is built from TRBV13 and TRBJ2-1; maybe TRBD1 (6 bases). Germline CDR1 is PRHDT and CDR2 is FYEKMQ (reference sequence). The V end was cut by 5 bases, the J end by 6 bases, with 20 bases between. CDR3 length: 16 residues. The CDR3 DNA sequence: TGTGCCAGCAGCCCAGGGACCCAGGGGTTGGTCAATGAGCAGTTCTTC. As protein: CASSPGTQGLVNEQFF.

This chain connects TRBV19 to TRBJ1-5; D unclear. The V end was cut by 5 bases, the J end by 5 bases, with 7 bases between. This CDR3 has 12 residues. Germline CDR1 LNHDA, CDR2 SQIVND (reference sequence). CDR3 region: CASSGQYQPQHF. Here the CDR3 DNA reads TGTGCCAGTAGTGGCCAATATCAGCCCCAGCATTTT. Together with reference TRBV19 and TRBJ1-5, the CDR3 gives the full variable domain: DGGITQSPKYLFRKEGQNVTLSCEQNLNHDAMYWYRQDPGQGLRLIYYSQIVNDFQKGDIAEGYSVSREKKESFPLTVTSAQKNPTAFYLCASSGQYQPQHFGDGTRLSIL.

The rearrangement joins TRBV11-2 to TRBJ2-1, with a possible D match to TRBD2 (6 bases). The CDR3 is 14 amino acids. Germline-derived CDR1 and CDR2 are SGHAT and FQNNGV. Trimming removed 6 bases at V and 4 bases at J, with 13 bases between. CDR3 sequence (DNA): TGTGCCAGCAGGACTAGTTCCCGATACAATGAGCAGTTCTTC. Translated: CASRTSSRYNEQFF.

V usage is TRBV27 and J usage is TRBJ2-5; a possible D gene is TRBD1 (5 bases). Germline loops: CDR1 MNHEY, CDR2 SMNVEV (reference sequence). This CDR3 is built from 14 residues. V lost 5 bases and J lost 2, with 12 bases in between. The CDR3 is CASSLGQGQETQYF. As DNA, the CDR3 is TGTGCCAGCAGTCTAGGGCAGGGACAAGAGACCCAGTACTTC.

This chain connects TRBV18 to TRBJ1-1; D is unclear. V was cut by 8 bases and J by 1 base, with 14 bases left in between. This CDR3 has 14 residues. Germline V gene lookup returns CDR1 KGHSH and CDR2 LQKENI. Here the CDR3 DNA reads TGTGCCAGCGGAAGAGCTGGAGCGAACACTGAAGCTTTCTTT. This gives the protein CASGRAGANTEAFF. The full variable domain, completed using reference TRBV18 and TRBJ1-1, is NAGVMQNPRHLVRRRGQEARLRCSPMKGHSHVYWYRQLPEEGLKFMVYLQKENIIDESGMPKERFSAEFPKEGPSILRIQQVVRGDSAAYFCASGRAGANTEAFFGQGTRLTVV.

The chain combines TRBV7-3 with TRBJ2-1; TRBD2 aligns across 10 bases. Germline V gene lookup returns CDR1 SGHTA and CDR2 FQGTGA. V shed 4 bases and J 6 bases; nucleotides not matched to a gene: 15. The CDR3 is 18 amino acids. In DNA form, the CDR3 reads TGTGCCAGCAGCTCATTGACAGGGTCGGGACTAGCGCTCAATGAGCAGTTCTTC. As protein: CASSSLTGSGLALNEQFF.

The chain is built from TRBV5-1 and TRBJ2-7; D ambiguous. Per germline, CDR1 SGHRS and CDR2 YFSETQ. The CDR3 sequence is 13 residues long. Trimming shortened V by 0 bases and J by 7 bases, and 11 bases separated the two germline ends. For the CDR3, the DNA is TGCGCCAGCAGCTTGGAGCCGGGCTGGGAGCAGTACGTC. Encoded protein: CASSLEPGWEQYV.

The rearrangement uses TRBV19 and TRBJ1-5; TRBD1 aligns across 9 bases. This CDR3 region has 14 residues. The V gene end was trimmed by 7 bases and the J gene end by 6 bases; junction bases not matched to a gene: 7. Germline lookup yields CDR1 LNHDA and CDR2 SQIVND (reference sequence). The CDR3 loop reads CASNMGQGSQPQHF. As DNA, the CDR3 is TGTGCCAGTAACATGGGACAGGGAAGTCAGCCCCAGCATTTT.

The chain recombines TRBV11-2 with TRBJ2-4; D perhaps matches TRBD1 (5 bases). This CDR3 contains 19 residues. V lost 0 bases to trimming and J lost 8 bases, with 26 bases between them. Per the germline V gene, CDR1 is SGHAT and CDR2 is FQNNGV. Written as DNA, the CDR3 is TGTGCCAGCAGCTTAGATGGGGTCACCGGCCGAGTCAGGGCGGACATTCAGTACTTC. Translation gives CASSLDGVTGRVRADIQYF.

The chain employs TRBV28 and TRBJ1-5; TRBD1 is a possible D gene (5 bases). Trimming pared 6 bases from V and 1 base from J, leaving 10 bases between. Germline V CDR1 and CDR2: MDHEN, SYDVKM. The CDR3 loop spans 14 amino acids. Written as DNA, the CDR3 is TGTGCCAGCAGAGAAACAGGCAGCAATCAGCCCCAGCATTTT. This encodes CASRETGSNQPQHF. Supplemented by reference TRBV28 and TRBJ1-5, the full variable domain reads DVKVTQSSRYLVKRTGEKVFLECVQDMDHENMFWYRQDPGLGLRLIYFSYDVKMKEKGDIPEGYSVSREKKERFSLILESASTNQTSMYLCASRETGSNQPQHFGDGTRLSIL.